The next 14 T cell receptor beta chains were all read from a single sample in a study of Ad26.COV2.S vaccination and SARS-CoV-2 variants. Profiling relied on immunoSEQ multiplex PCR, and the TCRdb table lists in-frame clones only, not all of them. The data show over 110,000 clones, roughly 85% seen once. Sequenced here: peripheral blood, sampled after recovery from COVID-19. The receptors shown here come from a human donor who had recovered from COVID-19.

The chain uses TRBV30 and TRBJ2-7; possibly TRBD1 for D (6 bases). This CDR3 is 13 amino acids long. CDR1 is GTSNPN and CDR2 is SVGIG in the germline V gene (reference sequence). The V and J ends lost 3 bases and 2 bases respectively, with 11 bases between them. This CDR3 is CAWRHAGAYEQYF. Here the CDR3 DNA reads TGTGCCTGGAGGCACGCAGGGGCCTACGAGCAGTACTTC.

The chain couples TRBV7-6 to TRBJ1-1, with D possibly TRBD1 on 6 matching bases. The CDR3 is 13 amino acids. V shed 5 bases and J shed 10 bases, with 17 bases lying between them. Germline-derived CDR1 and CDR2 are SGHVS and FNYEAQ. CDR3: CASSGRSGGGAFF. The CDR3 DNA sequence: TGTGCCAGCAGCGGACGGAGTGGAGGGGGAGCTTTCTTT.

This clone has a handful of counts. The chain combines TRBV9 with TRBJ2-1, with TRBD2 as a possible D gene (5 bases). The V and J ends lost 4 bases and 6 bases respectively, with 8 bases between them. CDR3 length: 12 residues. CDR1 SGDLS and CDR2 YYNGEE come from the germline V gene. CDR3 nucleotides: TGTGCCAGCAGCTCCGGAGGCAATGAGCAGTTCTTC. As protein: CASSSGGNEQFF.

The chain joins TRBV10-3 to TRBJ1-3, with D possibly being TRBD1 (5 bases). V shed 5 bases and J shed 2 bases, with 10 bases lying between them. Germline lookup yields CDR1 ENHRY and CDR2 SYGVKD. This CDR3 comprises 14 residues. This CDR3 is CAISSDKAGNTIYF. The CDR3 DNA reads TGTGCCATCAGTTCGGACAAGGCTGGAAACACCATATATTTT.

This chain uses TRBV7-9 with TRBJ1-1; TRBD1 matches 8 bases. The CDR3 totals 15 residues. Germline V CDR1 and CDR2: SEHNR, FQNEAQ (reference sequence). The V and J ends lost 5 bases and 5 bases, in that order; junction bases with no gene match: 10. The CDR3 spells CASSGTQGVRTEAFF. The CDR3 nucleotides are TGTGCCAGCAGCGGAACACAGGGGGTCAGGACTGAAGCTTTCTTT.

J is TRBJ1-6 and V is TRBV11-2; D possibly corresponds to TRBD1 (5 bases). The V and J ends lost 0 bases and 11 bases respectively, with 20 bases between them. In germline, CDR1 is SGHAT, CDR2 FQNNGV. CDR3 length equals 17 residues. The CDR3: CASSLDPGWYLLPPLHF. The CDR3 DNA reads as TGTGCCAGCAGCTTAGATCCAGGGTGGTATCTACTGCCACCCCTCCACTTT.

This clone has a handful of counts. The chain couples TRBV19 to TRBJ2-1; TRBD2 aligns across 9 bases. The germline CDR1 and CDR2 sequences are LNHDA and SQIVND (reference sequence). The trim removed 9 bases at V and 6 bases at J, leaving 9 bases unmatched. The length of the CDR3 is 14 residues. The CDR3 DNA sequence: TGTGCCAGCAGTCCCGGCGGGGGGGCCAATGAGCAGTTCTTC. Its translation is CASSPGGGANEQFF.

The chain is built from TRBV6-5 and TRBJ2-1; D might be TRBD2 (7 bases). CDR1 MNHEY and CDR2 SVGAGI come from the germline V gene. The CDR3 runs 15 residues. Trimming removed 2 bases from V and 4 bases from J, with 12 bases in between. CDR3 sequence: CASSYMGGLYNEQFF. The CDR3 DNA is TGTGCCAGCAGTTACATGGGGGGGCTTTACAATGAGCAGTTCTTC.

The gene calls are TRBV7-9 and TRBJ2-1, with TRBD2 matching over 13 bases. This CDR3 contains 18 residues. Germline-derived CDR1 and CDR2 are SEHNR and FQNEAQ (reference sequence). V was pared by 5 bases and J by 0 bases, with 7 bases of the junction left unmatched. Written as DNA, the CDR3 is TGTGCCAGCAGCGCGACTAGCGGGGGGACTAGCTCCTACAATGAGCAGTTCTTC. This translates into CASSATSGGTSSYNEQFF.

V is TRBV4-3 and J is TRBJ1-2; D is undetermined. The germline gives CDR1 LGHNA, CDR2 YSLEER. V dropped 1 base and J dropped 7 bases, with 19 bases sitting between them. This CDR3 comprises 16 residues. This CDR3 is CASSQVSRRRESGYTF. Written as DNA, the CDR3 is TGCGCCAGCAGCCAAGTGAGCCGCAGGAGGGAAAGTGGCTACACCTTC.

The CDR3 region is CASRTQGISDYEQYF. DNA for the CDR3: TGTGCCAGTAGGACACAGGGGATCTCCGACTACGAGCAGTACTTC. The V call is TRBV19, the J call TRBJ2-7; TRBD1 matches 7 bases. V lost 6 bases and J lost 3; bases outside the gene matches: 11. Germline assignment: CDR1 LNHDA and CDR2 SQIVND (reference sequence). The CDR3 contains 15 residues. Variable domain in full (rest from reference TRBV19 and TRBJ2-7): DGGITQSPKYLFRKEGQNVTLSCEQNLNHDAMYWYRQDPGQGLRLIYYSQIVNDFQKGDIAEGYSVSREKKESFPLTVTSAQKNPTAFYLCASRTQGISDYEQYFGPGTRLTVT.

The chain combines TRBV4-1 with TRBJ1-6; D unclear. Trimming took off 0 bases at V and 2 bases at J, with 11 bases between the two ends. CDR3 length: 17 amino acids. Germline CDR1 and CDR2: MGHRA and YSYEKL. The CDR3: CASSQDGLETYNSPLHF. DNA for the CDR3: TGCGCCAGCAGCCAAGACGGGTTGGAGACCTATAATTCACCCCTCCACTTT.

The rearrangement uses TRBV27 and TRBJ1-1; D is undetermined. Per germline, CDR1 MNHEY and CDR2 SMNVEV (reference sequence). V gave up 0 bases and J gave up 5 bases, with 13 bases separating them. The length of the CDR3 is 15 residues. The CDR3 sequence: CASSLSQLGRTEAFF. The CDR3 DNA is TGTGCCAGCAGTTTATCGCAATTAGGGCGGACTGAAGCTTTCTTT.

CDR3 coding DNA: TGTGCCAGCAGTTTAAATCCCGGGACACTCTATGGCTACACCTTC. As protein: CASSLNPGTLYGYTF. The chain has TRBV28 and TRBJ1-2, with D perhaps TRBD1 (6 bases). This CDR3 comprises 15 residues. Per the germline V gene, CDR1 is MDHEN and CDR2 is SYDVKM. V lost 2 bases, J lost 4 bases, and 14 bases lay in between.